This TCR beta chain was captured in a study of blood T cells in healthy people across ages (dated by TCRdb to the mid-2010s). Study-level background: Template switching captured roughly one uniquely barcoded TCR beta cDNA molecule per two T cells in model experiments. Using deep sequencing normalized with unique cDNA molecular identifiers, the study measured how TCR beta repertoire diversity changes with age. Four age groups were formed from the donors: young (average about 17 years), middle-aged (approximately 40), aged (more than 55) and long-lived (less than 85). To avoid experimental bias, donors of different ages were spread randomly across the sequencing lanes. For two donors (one aged 18 to 29 and one aged 80 or older), the study analyzed two additional independent replicas of 1 million unique cDNA reads from the same blood draw.

Library prep was done by 5' RACE. The run used an Illumina HiSeq 2500. The second PCR ran for roughly 6 to 11 cycles and used a J-beta primer mix along with a sample-barcoded 5' primer. Each TCR beta cDNA molecule received a unique molecular identifier from a template-switch 5' adaptor carrying 12 random nucleotides. Each sample yielded at least 2.5 million CDR3-containing paired-end reads. All of the RNA was converted into first-strand cDNA using the Mint cDNA synthesis kit, with a TRBC-specific oligonucleotide serving as the primer. Following uracil-DNA glycosylase treatment, a first 18-cycle PCR with universal primers M1SS and BC2_uni_R was performed on all cDNA. Regarding the original processing steps: Normalization of each sample was performed by random selection of 1 million high-quality reads, each carrying a distinct molecular identifier. Reads with shared molecular identifiers were discarded instead of being binned into consensus sequences. MiTCR, run with a Q25 quality threshold and the strictest error-elimination algorithm, handled CDR3 identification, clonotype clustering and error correction. Lower-bound total TCR beta diversity was estimated with a nonparametric unseen species model using Euler transformation. The public reads were reanalyzed by TCRdb: fastp trimming at Q25, MiXCR alignment, in-frame beta chains only. Identical CDR3 proteins give one entry, which carries the most common genes and DNA. The V and J calls here are based on TCRdb, not the publication. This sample is represented by roughly 700,000 distinct CDR3 sequences; roughly 50% of them were singletons. The ten largest make up roughly 34% of the sample.

Systemically healthy Caucasian individuals from Russia, approximately 39 in total and aged roughly 6 to 100 years, were included as donors. Around 10 milliliters of peripheral blood were drawn from each donor into EDTA-treated Vacutainer tubes. Ficoll-Paque density-gradient centrifugation was used to isolate PBMCs, with at least 6 million obtained per sample. Total RNA, at least 6 micrograms per sample, was extracted from PBMCs with Trizol reagent. Naive CD45RAhigh/CD27high T cell percentages were measured by flow cytometry on a PBMC aliquot from every donor. Including the terminal cysteine and phenylalanine, the CDR3 comprises 18 residues. CDR3 DNA is the only sequence kept; it has 54 bases, read in frame from the first base. CDR1 and CDR2 are read off the germline V gene as SQVTM and ANQGSEA. V lost 6 bases and J lost 2 bases, and the count of bases not matched to a germline gene is 17. General conclusions and limits of the study: A strong correlation was found between observed TCR beta diversity and the percentage of naive T cells measured by flow cytometry. Compared with the aged group, the long-lived group had more naive CD4+ T cells, fewer expanded clones and increased TCR diversity, a pattern suggesting age selection. Because the CMV infection status of the donors was unknown, age-related changes in expanded clonotypes may potentially have been confounded. Since profiling was done on bulk unsorted PBMCs, naive and antigen-experienced compartments could not be conclusively compared. Estimates of total diversity from one million sequenced T cells were regarded as lower bounds and underestimates. As age increased, observed TCR beta diversity per million T cells dropped in a roughly linear way, and a significant reduction was already evident by age about 40.

About this clonotype: There is no known antigen for this receptor. No base-level quality is on record; no much larger clone is a single base apart.

Material: blood. The sequence was obtained from an older woman in good health. This chain is built from TRBV29-1 and TRBJ2-3; 10 nucleotides in the junction match TRBD2. The CDR3 protein: CSVPRELAGRTNTDTQYF. The bases are TGCAGCGTCCCCAGGGAACTAGCGGGAAGAACAAACACAGATACGCAGTATTTT.